These T cell receptor beta chains were read from a single sample in a study of Graves' ophthalmopathy and Graves' hyperthyroidism. TCRdb reprocessed the multiplex PCR reads with MiXCR, giving one entry per CDR3 protein. This table has around 600,000 distinct CDR3 sequences, about two fifths appearing once. The sample consisted of peripheral blood. These receptors were obtained from an adult man with Graves' ophthalmopathy. Both conserved end residues are part of each CDR3. Each record gives: CDR3 DNA, CDR3 protein, J gene, D gene, CDR3 length, V gene, clone size. A D gene is named only where the DNA matches it firmly. Clone size is given for some rows only: seen once, a few or many times, or a class if the clone is expanded.

TGTGCCAGCAGCCAGGACATCGGGGTGGGCTACGAGCAGTACTTC	CASSQDIGVGYEQYF	TRBJ2-7	NA	15	TRBV11-1	many
TGTGCCAGCTCAACCGATGGTGGGGGCGCCGGTTCACCCCTCCACTTT	CASSTDGGGAGSPLHF	TRBJ1-6	NA	16	TRBV2	once
TGTGCCAGCAGCTTGGGCGGACTGATAAAAGAGACCCAGTACTTC	CASSLGGLIKETQYF	TRBJ2-5	NA	15	TRBV7-9	many
TGTGCCAGCAGTTTCGGGGACAGGAACACTGAAGCTTTCTTT	CASSFGDRNTEAFF	TRBJ1-1	TRBD1	14	TRBV2	many
TGTGCCAGCAGCTACGGGACAGGGGAGTACTTC	CASSYGTGEYF	TRBJ2-7	TRBD1	11	TRBV5-8	NA
TGTGCCAGCAGCTTAGTAGACTTTGGCACTAGCACAGATACGCAGTATTTT	CASSLVDFGTSTDTQYF	TRBJ2-3	NA	17	TRBV7-9	NA
TGTGCCAGCACCACTCCGGGAAATGAAGCTTTCTTT	CASTTPGNEAFF	TRBJ1-1	NA	12	TRBV27	few
TGCAGTGCTCCTCCGCCCGGGAGCAATCAGCCCCAGCATTTT	CSAPPPGSNQPQHF	TRBJ1-5	NA	14	TRBV20-1	many
TGCAGCGCTCAGACAGGGAGCAATCAGCCCCAGCATTTT	CSAQTGSNQPQHF	TRBJ1-5	TRBD1	13	TRBV29-1	many
TGTGCCAGCAGCCGCAGGACGGGAGGGGACACCGGGGAGCTGTTTTTT	CASSRRTGGDTGELFF	TRBJ2-2	TRBD2	16	TRBV7-6	few
TGCAGTGCACAACTAGCGGGAGGGAGCACTGAAGCTTTCTTT	CSAQLAGGSTEAFF	TRBJ1-1	NA	14	TRBV20-1	NA
TGTGCCAGCAGTCGGGGAAGTAGCAATCAGCCCCAGCATTTT	CASSRGSSNQPQHF	TRBJ1-5	NA	14	TRBV2	NA
TGTGCCAGCAGCTCAGACAGGGTTGTTCGCTACGAGCAGTACTTC	CASSSDRVVRYEQYF	TRBJ2-7	TRBD1	15	TRBV11-2	few
TGTGCCAGCAGTTTATCGGGACTGCTCAACTATGGCTACACCTTC	CASSLSGLLNYGYTF	TRBJ1-2	NA	15	TRBV12-3/TRBV12-4	few
TGTGCCAGCAGCGACGGGACAGGCATCCACTTT	CASSDGTGIHF	TRBJ1-6	TRBD1	11	TRBV11-1	NA
TGTGCCAGCAGGCTCACCCCAACACAGGGGCGAGACGATGGAGCTTTCTTT	CASRLTPTQGRDDGAFF	TRBJ1-1	TRBD1	17	TRBV7-8	few
TGTGCCAGCAGTGAACCCCCCTGGGATACGGGGGCGCGTGGCTACACCTTC	CASSEPPWDTGARGYTF	TRBJ1-2	NA	17	TRBV2	many
TGTGCCAGTAGCCATGGGACTGGCTCCTACGAGCAGTACTTC	CASSHGTGSYEQYF	TRBJ2-7	NA	14	TRBV19	many
TGTGCCAGCATTGAGCAGGACATCTTTGGCCAAAAGACCCAGTACTTC	CASIEQDIFGQKTQYF	TRBJ2-5	NA	16	TRBV9	NA
TGTGCCAGCCAGTCCGGGGGCCTGGGGAGCAATCAGTGCCAGCATTTT	CASQSGGLGSNQCQHF	TRBJ1-5	NA	16	TRBV2	NA
TGTGCCAGCAGTAGAGATATTAATCAGCCCCAGCATTTT	CASSRDINQPQHF	TRBJ1-5	NA	13	TRBV2	many
TGTGCCAGCAGACAAGCATCTTTGGAAAAACTGTTTTTT	CASRQASLEKLFF	TRBJ1-4	NA	13	TRBV11-3	many
TGCAGTGCAACGACTAGCGGGGGACTTAGCACAGATACGCAGTATTTT	CSATTSGGLSTDTQYF	TRBJ2-3	TRBD2	16	TRBV20-1	NA
TGTGCCATCGGGAGGGACAGTAATCAGCCCCAGCATTTT	CAIGRDSNQPQHF	TRBJ1-5	TRBD1	13	TRBV10-3	NA
TGTGCCAGCAGCCAATCAGGCCAGGGCGACACCGGGGAGCTGTTTTTT	CASSQSGQGDTGELFF	TRBJ2-2	NA	16	TRBV16	few
TGTGCCAGCACTCCGACAGGGGGCGATTCACCCCTCCACTTT	CASTPTGGDSPLHF	TRBJ1-6	TRBD1	14	TRBV10-3	many
TGTGCCAGCAGCACCGGACAGGGGTCTAGTTCACCCCTCCACTTT	CASSTGQGSSSPLHF	TRBJ1-6	TRBD1	15	TRBV7-2	many
TGTGCCATCAGTACCGCAGGGGCGAACACCGGGGAGCTGTTTTTT	CAISTAGANTGELFF	TRBJ2-2	NA	15	TRBV10-3	NA
TGTGCCAGCAGCCAGCTTGCAACTAATGAAAAACTGTTTTTT	CASSQLATNEKLFF	TRBJ1-4	NA	14	TRBV4-2	many